This TCR beta chain was sequenced during a study of cytomegalovirus exposure and HLA in healthy donors. The PCR ran on 60 Vbeta and 13 Jbeta primers. Sequenced by immunoSEQ multiplex PCR; TCRdb stores in-frame clones only, minus some. The sample yields 150,000 to 200,000 clones, roughly 78% seen once. V was pared by 4 bases and J by 3 bases, with 14 bases between. The CDR3 is 14 residues long. Germline V CDR1 and CDR2: SGHDT, YYEEEE. The V and J genes are TRBV5-6 and TRBJ2-7; a possible D gene is TRBD1 (6 bases). The sample comprised PBMCs. This clonotype originated in a middle-aged man in good health and CMV-seropositive. The CDR3 loop is CASSRTGNRYEQYF. CDR3 nucleotide sequence: TGTGCCAGCAGCCGTACAGGGAATCGCTACGAGCAGTACTTC.